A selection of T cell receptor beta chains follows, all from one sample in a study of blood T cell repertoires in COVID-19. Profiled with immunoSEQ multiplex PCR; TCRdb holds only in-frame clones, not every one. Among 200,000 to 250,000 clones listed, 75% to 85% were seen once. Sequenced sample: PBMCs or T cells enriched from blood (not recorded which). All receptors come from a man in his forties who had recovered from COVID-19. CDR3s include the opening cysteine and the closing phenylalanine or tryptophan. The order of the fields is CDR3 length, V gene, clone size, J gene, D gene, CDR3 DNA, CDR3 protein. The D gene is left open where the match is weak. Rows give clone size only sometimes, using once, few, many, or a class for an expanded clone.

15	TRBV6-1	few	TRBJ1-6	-	TGTGCCAGCAGTGAAGCGCAGGGGACGAATTCACCCCTCCACTTT	CASSEAQGTNSPLHF
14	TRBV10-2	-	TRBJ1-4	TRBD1	TGCGCCAGCAGGGAGACAGGGCAGGGTGAAAAACTGTTTTTT	CASRETGQGEKLFF
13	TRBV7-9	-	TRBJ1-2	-	TGTGCCAGCAGCCCACGGGGGGCGCTGGGCTACACCTTC	CASSPRGALGYTF
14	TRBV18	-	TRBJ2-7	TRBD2	TGTGCCAGCTCTTCGGGACTAGCCCCAAACGAGCAGTACTTC	CASSSGLAPNEQYF
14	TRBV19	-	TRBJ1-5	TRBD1	TGTGCCAGTAGTACCCAGGGGGCCAATCAGCCCCAGCATTTT	CASSTQGANQPQHF
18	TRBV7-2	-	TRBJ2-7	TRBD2	TGTGCCAGCAGCTTAGCGGCTAGCGGTCCTAAGCGCCTTGGGGAGCAGTACTTC	CASSLAASGPKRLGEQYF
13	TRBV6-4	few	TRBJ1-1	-	TGTGCCAGCTCCCCGGAGCTGCTTGGTGAAGCTTTCTTT	CASSPELLGEAFF
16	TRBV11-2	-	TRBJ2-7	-	TGTGCCAGCAGCCCAACCCCTCCCGGTGTTGGTGGCGAGCAGTACTTC	CASSPTPPGVGGEQYF
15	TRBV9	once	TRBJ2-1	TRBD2	TGTGCCAGCAGCGTAGGGACTAGCGGCTACAATGAGCAGTTCTTC	CASSVGTSGYNEQFF
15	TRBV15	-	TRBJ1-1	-	TGTGCCACCAGCGGGAGGGTGGGCAGGGTCACTGAAGCTTTCTTT	CATSGRVGRVTEAFF
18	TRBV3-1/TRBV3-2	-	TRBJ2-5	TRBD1	TGTGCCAGCAGCCGCCGACAGGGGAATACACAAAGCCAAGAGACCCAGTACTTC	CASSRRQGNTQSQETQYF
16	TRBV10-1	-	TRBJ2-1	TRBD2	TGCGCCAGCAGTGAGATTCCGGGACTAGCGGCGAATGAGCAGTTCTTC	CASSEIPGLAANEQFF
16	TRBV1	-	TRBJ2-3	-	TGCACCAGCAGCCATGGTCCTAGCGGGAGTGGGGATACGCAGTATTTT	CTSSHGPSGSGDTQYF
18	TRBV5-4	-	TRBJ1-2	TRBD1	TGTGCCAGCAGCTCCCAAGGGACAGACAGGGGGCCGGGATATGGCTACACCTTC	CASSSQGTDRGPGYGYTF
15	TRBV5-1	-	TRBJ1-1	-	TGCGCCAGCAGCTTCCTGCGGGGTTCGAACACTGAAGCTTTCTTT	CASSFLRGSNTEAFF
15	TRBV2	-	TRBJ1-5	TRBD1	TGTGCCAGCAGCCAAATGGGACAGATGGGTCAGCCCCAGCATTTT	CASSQMGQMGQPQHF
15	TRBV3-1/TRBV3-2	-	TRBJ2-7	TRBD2	TGTGCCAGCAGCTTACGACTAGCGGGAGCCCACGAGCAGTACTTC	CASSLRLAGAHEQYF
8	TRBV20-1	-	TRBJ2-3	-	TGCAGTGCCGGGACTTCAGGTTTT	CSAGTSGF
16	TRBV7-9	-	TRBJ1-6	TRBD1	TGTGCCAGCAGCTCATCGACAGGGAGGCATAATTCACCCCTCCACTTT	CASSSSTGRHNSPLHF
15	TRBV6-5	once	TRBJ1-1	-	TGTGCCAGCAGTTACGGTGAATGGAGGAACACTGAAGCTTTCTTT	CASSYGEWRNTEAFF
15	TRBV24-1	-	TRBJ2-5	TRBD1	TGTGCCACCAGTGCCGGGACAGGGGGATCGGAGACCCAGTACTTC	CATSAGTGGSETQYF
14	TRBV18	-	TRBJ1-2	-	TGTGCCAGCTCACCAGGCGGCCAGGGAAATGGCTACACCTTC	CASSPGGQGNGYTF
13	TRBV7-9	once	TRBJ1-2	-	TGTGCCAGCAGCCCAAGAAAATCGGATGGCTACACCTTC	CASSPRKSDGYTF
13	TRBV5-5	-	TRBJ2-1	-	TGTGCCAGCAGCTTGGGATACGCAGGTGAGCAGTTCTTC	CASSLGYAGEQFF
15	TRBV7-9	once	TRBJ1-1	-	TGTGCCAGCAGCCCTCGAGAGGGAAGGAACACTGAAGCTTTCTTT	CASSPREGRNTEAFF
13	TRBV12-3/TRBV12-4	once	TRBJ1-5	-	TGTGCCAGCAGCCTAGGTCCGGATCAGCCCCAGCATTTT	CASSLGPDQPQHF
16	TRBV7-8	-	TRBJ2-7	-	TGTGCCAGCAGCTTAGGGGGTGGGGGGAACCCCTACGAGCAGTACTTC	CASSLGGGGNPYEQYF
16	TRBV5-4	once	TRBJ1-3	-	TGTGCCAGCAGCTACTCCGCAGGGGCGGGTGGAAACACCATATATTTT	CASSYSAGAGGNTIYF
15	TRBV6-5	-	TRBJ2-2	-	TGTGCCAGCAAAAACCGGGAAGAGAACACCGGGGAGCTGTTTTTT	CASKNREENTGELFF
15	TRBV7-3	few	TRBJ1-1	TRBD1	TGTGCCAGCAGCCCACCCGGGACAGGGAGAACTGAAGCTTTCTTT	CASSPPGTGRTEAFF
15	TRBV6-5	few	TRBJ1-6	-	TGTGCCAGCAGTTACTCGCAAGCCATTAATTCACCCCTCCACTTT	CASSYSQAINSPLHF
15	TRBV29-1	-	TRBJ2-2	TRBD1	TGCAGCGGCAGGACAGGGAAAGGATGGACCGGGGAGCTGTTTTTT	CSGRTGKGWTGELFF
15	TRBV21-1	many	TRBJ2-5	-	TGTGCCAGCAGCAAAGACAGGGGGCGGGTTGAGACCCAGTACTTC	CASSKDRGRVETQYF
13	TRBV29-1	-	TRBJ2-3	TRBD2	TGCAGCGTCCTGCTAGCGGGGGCTGATACGCAGTATTTT	CSVLLAGADTQYF
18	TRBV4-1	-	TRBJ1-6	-	TGCGCCAGCAGCCAAGATTCGGGGGGCACCACTTATAATTCACCCCTCCACTTT	CASSQDSGGTTYNSPLHF
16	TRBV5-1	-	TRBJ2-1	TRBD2	TGCGCCAGCAGCTTGGTCGCGGGGGGGCCCTACAATGAGCAGTTCTTC	CASSLVAGGPYNEQFF
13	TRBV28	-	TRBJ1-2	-	TGTGCCAGCAGCTTATCTCGGGGCTATGGCTACACCTTC	CASSLSRGYGYTF
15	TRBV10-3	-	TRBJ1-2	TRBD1	TGTGCCATCACCAAAGGGACAGGGCCCAACTATGGCTACACCTTC	CAITKGTGPNYGYTF
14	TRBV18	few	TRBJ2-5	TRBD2	TGTGCCAGCTCACCGCTAGCGGGCGAGGGGACCCAGTACTTC	CASSPLAGEGTQYF
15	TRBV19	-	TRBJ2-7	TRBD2	TGTGCCAGTAGTATAGGGACTAGCCTTACCTACGAGCAGTACTTC	CASSIGTSLTYEQYF
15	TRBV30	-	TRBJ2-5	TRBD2	TGTGCCTGGAGCGAGCTAGCGGGAGGGTCAGAGACCCAGTACTTC	CAWSELAGGSETQYF
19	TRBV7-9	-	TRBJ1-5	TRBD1	TGTGCCAGCAGCCACCGGACAGGGGGCGCGAAGGCCGGAGATCAGCCCCAGCATTTT	CASSHRTGGAKAGDQPQHF
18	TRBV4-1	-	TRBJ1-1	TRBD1	TGCGCCAGCAGCCAAGATAGGGAAGCGACAGGGGTGGACACTGAAGCTTTCTTT	CASSQDREATGVDTEAFF